A single sample gave rise to the 3 T cell receptor beta chains below, sequenced in a study of OX40 agonist ivuxolimab in advanced cancers. Library generation was performed with the immunoSEQ multiplex PCR assay. TCRdb took this table from immuneACCESS and kept in-frame rearrangements with V and J called. Such tables lack part of the clones; where checked against another copy, unresolved V genes explain under half of the gap, and the rest is unexplained. This sample lists under 150,000 clones; 90% were detected once. The ten biggest clones cover approximately 1% of the sample. This material consisted of CD4+ or CD8+ T cells sorted from blood, taken in a trial of the OX40 agonist ivuxolimab. The receptor set was obtained from an adult with an advanced solid tumor such as melanoma, head and neck, liver or kidney cancer.

V is TRBV6-1 and J is TRBJ2-3, with D perhaps assigned TRBD1 or TRBD2 (6 bases each). Germline V gene lookup returns CDR1 MNHNS and CDR2 SASEGT. Between the trimmed V and J ends, which lost 7 bases and 2 bases, there was a span of 22 bases. The length of the CDR3 is 17 residues. The CDR3 sequence: CASNDGAGQTNTDTQYF. The DNA of the CDR3 is TGTGCCAGCAATGATGGCGCGGGACAAACGAACACAGATACGCAGTATTTT.

V gene TRBV6-1 combines with J gene TRBJ2-3, with unresolved D. The germline V and J ends were trimmed by 4 bases and 9 bases, with 11 bases remaining between them. This CDR3 comprises 12 residues. Per the germline V gene, CDR1 is MNHNS and CDR2 is SASEGT. Here the CDR3 DNA reads TGTGCCAGCAGTGGGGGTGCGGACACGCAGTATTTT. Translation gives CASSGGADTQYF.

This clone was observed once. V is TRBV28 and J is TRBJ1-5, with D tentatively TRBD1 (6 bases). The CDR3 extends over 17 amino acids. The V gene lost 7 bases and the J gene lost 0 bases, with 19 bases spanning the gap. CDR1 and CDR2 (germline): MDHEN, SYDVKM. The CDR3 bases are TGTGCCAGCATAGGGGTAGGGGGGCGTTATAGCAATCAGCCCCAGCATTTT. Amino acid sequence: CASIGVGGRYSNQPQHF.